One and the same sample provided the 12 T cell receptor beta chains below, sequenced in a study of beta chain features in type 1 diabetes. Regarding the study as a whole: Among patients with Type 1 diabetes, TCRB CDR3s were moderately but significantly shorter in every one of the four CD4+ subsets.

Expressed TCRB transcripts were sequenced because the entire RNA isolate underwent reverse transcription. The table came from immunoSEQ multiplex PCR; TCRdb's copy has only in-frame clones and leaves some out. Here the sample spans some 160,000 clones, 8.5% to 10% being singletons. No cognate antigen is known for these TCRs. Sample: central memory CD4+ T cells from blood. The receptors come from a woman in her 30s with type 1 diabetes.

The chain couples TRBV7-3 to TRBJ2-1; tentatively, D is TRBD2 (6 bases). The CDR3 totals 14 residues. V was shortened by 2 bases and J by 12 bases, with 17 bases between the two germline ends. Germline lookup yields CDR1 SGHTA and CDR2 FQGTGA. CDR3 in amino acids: CASSLYGHGGGQFF. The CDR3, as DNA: TGTGCCAGCAGCTTATATGGGCACGGGGGTGGGCAGTTCTTC.

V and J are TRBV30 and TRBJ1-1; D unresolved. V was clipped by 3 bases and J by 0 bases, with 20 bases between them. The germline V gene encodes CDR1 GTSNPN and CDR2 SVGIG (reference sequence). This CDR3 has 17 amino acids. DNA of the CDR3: TGTGCCTGGAGGGGCCTCAAGGCTGTTTCTTTGAACACTGAAGCTTTCTTT. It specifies CAWRGLKAVSLNTEAFF.

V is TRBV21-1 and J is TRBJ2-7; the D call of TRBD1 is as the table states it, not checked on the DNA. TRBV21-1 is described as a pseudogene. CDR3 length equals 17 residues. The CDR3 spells CASSFNSDSTRPVEQYF. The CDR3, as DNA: TGTGCCAGCAGCTTCAATAGTGACAGCACCCGACCAGTCGAGCAGTACTTC.

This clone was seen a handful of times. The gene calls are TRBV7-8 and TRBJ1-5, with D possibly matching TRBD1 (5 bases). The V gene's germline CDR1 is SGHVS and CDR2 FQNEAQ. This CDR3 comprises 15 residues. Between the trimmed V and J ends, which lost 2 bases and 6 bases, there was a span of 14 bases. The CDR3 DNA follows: TGTGCCAGCAGCTTAAGGTGGCAGGGCAGTCAGCCCCAGCATTTT. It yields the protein CASSLRWQGSQPQHF.

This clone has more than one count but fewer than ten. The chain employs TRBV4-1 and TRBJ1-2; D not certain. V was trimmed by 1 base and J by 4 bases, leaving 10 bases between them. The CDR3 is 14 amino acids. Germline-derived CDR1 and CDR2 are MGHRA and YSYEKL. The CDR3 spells CASSQGRVGYGYTF. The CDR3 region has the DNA TGCGCCAGCAGCCAAGGTAGAGTCGGCTATGGCTACACCTTC.

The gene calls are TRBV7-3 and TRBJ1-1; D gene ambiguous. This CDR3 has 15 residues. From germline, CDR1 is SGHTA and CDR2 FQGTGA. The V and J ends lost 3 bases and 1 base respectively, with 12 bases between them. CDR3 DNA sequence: TGTGCCAGCAGCTTTGCCCCTGGAGGGAACACTGAAGCTTTCTTT. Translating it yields CASSFAPGGNTEAFF. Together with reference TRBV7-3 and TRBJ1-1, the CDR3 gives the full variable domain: GAGVSQTPSNKVTEKGKYVELRCDPISGHTALYWYRQSLGQGPEFLIYFQGTGAADDSGLPNDRFFAVRPEGSVSTLKIQRTERGDSAVYLCASSFAPGGNTEAFFGQGTRLTVV.

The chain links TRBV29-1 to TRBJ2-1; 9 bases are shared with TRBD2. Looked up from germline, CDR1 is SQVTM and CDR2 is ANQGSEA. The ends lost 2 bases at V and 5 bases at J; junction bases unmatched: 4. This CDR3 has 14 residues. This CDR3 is CSVEMREGDNEQFF. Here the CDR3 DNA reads TGCAGCGTTGAAATGCGGGAGGGAGACAATGAGCAGTTCTTC.

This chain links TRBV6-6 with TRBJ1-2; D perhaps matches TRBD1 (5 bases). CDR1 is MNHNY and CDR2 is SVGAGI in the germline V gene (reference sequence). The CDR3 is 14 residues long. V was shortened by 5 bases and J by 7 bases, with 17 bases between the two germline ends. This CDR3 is CASSTRSEGRGYTF. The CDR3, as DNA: TGTGCCAGCAGTACCAGGTCGGAGGGGCGTGGCTACACCTTC.

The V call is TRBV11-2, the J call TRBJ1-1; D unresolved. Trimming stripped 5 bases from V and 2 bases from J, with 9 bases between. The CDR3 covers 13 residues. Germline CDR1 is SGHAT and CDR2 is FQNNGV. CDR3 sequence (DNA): TGTGCCAGCAGCGGACGGGAAAACACTGAAGCTTTCTTT. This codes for CASSGRENTEAFF.

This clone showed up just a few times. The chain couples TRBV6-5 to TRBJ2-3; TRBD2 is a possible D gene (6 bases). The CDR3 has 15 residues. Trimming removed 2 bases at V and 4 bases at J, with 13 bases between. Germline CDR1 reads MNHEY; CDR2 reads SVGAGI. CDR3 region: CASSYRDSPADTQYF. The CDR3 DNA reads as TGTGCCAGCAGTTACCGGGACTCCCCCGCAGATACGCAGTATTTT.

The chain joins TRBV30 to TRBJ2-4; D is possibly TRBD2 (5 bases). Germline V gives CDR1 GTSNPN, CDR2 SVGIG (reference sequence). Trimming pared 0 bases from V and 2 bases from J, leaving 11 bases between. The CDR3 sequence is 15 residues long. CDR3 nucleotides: TGTGCCTGGAGTGTAGAGGGCCTAACCAAAAACATTCAGTACTTC. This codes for CAWSVEGLTKNIQYF.

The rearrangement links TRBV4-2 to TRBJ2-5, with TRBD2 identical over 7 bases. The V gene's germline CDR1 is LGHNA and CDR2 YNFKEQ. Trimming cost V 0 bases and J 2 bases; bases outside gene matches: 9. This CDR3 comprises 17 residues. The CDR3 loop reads CASSQDPAGKRQETQYF. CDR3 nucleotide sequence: TGTGCCAGCAGCCAAGACCCAGCGGGAAAGAGGCAAGAGACCCAGTACTTC.